This TCR beta chain was identified during a study of chemoradiotherapy in HPV16-positive cancers. The CDR3 totals 15 residues. V dropped 5 bases and J dropped 4 bases, with 15 bases sitting between them. Germline V CDR1 and CDR2: MNHEY, SMNVEV (reference sequence). The data were produced by immunoSEQ multiplex PCR, yet TCRdb's version contains in-frame clones alone and is incomplete. Among fewer than 30,000 clones listed, less than 95% were seen once. The V and J genes are TRBV27 and TRBJ1-3; D might be TRBD1 (6 bases). This TCR came from a human donor with HPV-associated anogenital cancer. Collection of the sample occurred from a patient who underwent chemoradiotherapy. CDR3 DNA: TGTGCCAGCAGTCCCCGACAGGATACAGGAAACACCATATATTTT. It codes for CASSPRQDTGNTIYF.